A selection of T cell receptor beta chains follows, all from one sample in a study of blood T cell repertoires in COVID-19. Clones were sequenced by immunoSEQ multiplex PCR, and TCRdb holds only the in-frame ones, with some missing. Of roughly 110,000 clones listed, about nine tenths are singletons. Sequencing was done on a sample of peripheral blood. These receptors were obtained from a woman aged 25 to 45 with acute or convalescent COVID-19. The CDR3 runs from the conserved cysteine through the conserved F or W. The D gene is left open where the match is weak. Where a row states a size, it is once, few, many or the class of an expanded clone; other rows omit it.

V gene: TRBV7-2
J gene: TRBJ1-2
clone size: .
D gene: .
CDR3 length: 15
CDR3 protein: CASSPLGGGGYGYTF
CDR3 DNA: TGTGCCAGCAGCCCCCTCGGCGGGGGCGGCTATGGCTACACCTTC

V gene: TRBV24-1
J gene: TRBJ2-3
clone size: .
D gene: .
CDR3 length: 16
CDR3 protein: CATSDFAGTRTDTQYF
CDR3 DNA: TGTGCCACCAGTGATTTCGCGGGGACGCGCACAGATACGCAGTATTTT

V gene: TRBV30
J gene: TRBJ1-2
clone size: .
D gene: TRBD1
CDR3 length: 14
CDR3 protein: CAWYRTGDNYGYTF
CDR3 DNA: TGTGCCTGGTACCGGACAGGGGATAACTATGGCTACACCTTC

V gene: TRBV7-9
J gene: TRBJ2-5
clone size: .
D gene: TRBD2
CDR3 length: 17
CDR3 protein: CASSPVGSGGLGETQYF
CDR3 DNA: TGTGCCAGCAGTCCTGTGGGTAGCGGGGGGCTTGGCGAGACCCAGTACTTC

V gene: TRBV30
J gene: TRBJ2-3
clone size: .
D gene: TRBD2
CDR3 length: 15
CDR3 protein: CARGLALAGGDTQYF
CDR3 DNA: TGTGCCCGGGGACTAGCGCTCGCGGGGGGAGATACGCAGTATTTT

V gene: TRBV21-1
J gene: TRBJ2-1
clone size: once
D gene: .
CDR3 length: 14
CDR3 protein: CASSRGLEGNEQFF
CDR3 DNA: TGTGCCAGCAGCAGAGGACTAGAGGGCAATGAGCAGTTCTTC

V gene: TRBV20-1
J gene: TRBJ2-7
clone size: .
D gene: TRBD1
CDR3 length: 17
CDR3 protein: CSASPSRGLIQTYEQYF
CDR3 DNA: TGCAGTGCTAGTCCATCAAGGGGGCTTATCCAAACCTACGAGCAGTACTTC

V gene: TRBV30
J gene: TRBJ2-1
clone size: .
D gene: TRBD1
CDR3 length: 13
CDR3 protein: CAWSRGQDNEQFF
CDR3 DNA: TGTGCCTGGAGTAGAGGACAGGACAATGAGCAGTTCTTC

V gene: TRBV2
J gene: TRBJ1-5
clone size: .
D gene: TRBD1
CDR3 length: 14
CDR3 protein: CASKQGISNQPQHF
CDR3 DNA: TGTGCCAGCAAACAGGGGATAAGCAATCAGCCCCAGCATTTT

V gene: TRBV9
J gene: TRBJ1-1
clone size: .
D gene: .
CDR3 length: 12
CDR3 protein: CASSVEGVEAFF
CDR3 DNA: TGTGCCAGCAGCGTAGAGGGGGTGGAAGCTTTCTTT

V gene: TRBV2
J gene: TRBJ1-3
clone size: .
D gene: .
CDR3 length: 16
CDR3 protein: CASSGFRGNSGNTIYF
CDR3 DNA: TGTGCCAGCAGTGGGTTTCGGGGAAACTCTGGAAACACCATATATTTT

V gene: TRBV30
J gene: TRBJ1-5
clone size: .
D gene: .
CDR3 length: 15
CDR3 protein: CAWRMGTSSNQPQHF
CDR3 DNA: TGTGCCTGGAGGATGGGGACATCTAGCAATCAGCCCCAGCATTTT

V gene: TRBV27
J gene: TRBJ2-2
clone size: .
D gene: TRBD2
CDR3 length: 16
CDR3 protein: CASRQTSRANTGELFF
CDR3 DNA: TGTGCCAGCAGACAGACTAGCCGGGCGAACACCGGGGAGCTGTTTTTT